The clone carrying this T cell receptor beta chain was counted between two and nine times. V gave up 0 bases and J gave up 7 bases, with 15 bases separating them. CDR1 is GTSNPN and CDR2 is SVGIG in the germline V gene (reference sequence). The CDR3 length is 15 residues. The sample belongs to a study of technical replicates of blood from a handful of donors. Assay used: immunoSEQ multiplex PCR; TCRdb lists only in-frame clones, some missing. This sample yields over 70,000 clones, of which approximately 93% are seen a single time; roughly 0.37% belongs to the top ten. The receptor comes from a human donor in good health. The J gene is TRBJ1-4, the V gene TRBV30; maybe TRBD1 (6 bases). The specimen was T cells isolated from PBMCs. The CDR3 spells CAWSVLGGLSEKLFF. The CDR3 DNA reads TGTGCCTGGAGTGTACTCGGGGGGCTAAGTGAAAAACTGTTTTTT.